This T cell receptor beta chain was recovered during a study of OX40 agonist ivuxolimab in advanced cancers. Study-level background: Of mixed ages from roughly 23 to 85 and averaging about 60 years, the group was roughly 85% male. Prior anti-PD-1, anti-PD-L1 or anti-CTLA-4 therapy was allowed; more than 30% had some.

CDR3 length: 14 amino acids. V was cut by 9 bases and J by 2 bases, with 14 bases left in between. From germline, CDR1 is LNHDA and CDR2 SQIVND (reference sequence). With respect to this clone: Its antigen is unidentified.

Clones were sequenced by immunoSEQ multiplex PCR, and TCRdb holds only the in-frame ones, with some missing. In the table there are 55,000 to 70,000 clones, approximately 90% of which are singletons. Overall study findings and caveats: CD4+ and CD8+ T cells in blood underwent clonal expansion by week 6 at 0.1 to 3.0 mg/kg.

The sequencing here drew on CD4+ or CD8+ T cells sorted from blood, taken in a trial of the OX40 agonist ivuxolimab. The sequence was collected from an adult with an advanced solid tumor such as melanoma, head and neck, liver or kidney cancer. J is TRBJ1-3 and V is TRBV19, with D tentatively TRBD1 (6 bases). The CDR3 loop reads CASRDRLTGNTIYF. The CDR3 DNA follows: TGTGCCAGCCGAGACAGGCTTACTGGAAACACCATATATTTT.